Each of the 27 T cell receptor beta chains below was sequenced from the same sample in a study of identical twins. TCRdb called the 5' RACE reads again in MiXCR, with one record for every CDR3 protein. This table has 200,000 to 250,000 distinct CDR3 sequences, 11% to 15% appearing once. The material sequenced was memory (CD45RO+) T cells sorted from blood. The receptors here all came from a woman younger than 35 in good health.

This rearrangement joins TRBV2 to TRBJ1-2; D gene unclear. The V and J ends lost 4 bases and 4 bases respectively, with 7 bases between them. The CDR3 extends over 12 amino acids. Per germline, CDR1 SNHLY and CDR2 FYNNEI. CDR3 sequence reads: CASSGLVYGYTF. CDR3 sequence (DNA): TGTGCCAGCAGTGGTTTGGTCTATGGCTACACCTTC.

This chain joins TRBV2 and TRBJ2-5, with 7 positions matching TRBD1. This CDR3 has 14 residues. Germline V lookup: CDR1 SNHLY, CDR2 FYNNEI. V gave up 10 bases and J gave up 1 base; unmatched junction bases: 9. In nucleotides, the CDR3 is TGTGCCACGCTGGCAGGGGGTTTCCAAGAGACCCAGTACTTC. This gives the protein CATLAGGFQETQYF.

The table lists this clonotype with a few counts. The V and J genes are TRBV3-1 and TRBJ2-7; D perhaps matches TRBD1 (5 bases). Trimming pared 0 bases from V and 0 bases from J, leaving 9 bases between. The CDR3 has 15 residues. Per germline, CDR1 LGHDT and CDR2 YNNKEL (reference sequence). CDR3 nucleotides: TGTGCCAGCAGCCAAGAGGGGCCCCCCTCCTACGAGCAGTACTTC. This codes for CASSQEGPPSYEQYF.

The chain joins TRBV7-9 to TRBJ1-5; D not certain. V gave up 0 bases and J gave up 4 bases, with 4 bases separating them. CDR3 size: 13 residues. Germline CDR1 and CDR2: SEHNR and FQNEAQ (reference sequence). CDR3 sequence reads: CASSLADNQPQHF. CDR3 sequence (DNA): TGTGCCAGCAGCTTAGCAGATAATCAGCCCCAGCATTTT.

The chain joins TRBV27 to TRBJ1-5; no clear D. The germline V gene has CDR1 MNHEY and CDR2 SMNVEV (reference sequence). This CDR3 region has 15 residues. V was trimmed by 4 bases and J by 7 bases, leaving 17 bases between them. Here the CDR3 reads CASSSVWVSGQPQHF. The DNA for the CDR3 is TGTGCCAGCAGTTCCGTATGGGTCAGCGGGCAGCCCCAGCATTTT.

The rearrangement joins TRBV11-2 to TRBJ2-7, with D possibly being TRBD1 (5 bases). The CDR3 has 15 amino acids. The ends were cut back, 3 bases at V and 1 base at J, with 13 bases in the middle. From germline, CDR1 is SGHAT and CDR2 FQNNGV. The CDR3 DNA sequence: TGTGCCAGCAGCTTCGGTTCAGGGCAGTCCTACGAGCAGTACTTC. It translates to CASSFGSGQSYEQYF. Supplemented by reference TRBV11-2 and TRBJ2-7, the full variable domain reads EAGVAQSPRYKIIEKRQSVAFWCNPISGHATLYWYQQILGQGPKLLIQFQNNGVVDDSQLPKDRFSAERLKGVDSTLKIQPAKLEDSAVYLCASSFGSGQSYEQYFGPGTRLTVT.

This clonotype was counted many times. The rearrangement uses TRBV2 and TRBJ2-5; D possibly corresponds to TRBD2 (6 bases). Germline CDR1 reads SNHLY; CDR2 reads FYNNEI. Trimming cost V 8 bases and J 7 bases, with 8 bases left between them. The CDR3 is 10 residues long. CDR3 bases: TGTGCCAGCGGGGGAGGGACCCAGTACTTC. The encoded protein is CASGGGTQYF. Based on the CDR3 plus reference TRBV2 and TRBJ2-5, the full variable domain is EPEVTQTPSHQVTQMGQEVILRCVPISNHLYFYWYRQILGQKVEFLVSFYNNEISEKSEIFDDQFSVERPDGSNFTLKIRSTKLEDSAMYFCASGGGTQYFGPGTRLLVL.

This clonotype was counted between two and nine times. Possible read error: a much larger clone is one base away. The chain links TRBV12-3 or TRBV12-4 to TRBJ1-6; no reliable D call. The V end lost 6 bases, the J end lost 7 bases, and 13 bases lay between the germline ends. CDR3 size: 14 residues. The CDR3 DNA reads TGTGCCAGCAGGTCCGTGACGGGGAATTCACCCCTCCACTTT. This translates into CASRSVTGNSPLHF.

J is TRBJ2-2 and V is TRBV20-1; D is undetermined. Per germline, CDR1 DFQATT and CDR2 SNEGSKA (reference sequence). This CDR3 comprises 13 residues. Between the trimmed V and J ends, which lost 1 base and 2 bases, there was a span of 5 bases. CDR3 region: CSARVPNTGELFF. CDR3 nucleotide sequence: TGCAGTGCTAGAGTGCCCAACACCGGGGAGCTGTTTTTT.

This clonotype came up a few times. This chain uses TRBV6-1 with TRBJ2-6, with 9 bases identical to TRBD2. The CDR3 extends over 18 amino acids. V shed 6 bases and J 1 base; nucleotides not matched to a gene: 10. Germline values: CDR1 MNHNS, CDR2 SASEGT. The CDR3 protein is CASRGREGLLSGANVLTF. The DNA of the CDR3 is TGTGCCAGCAGGGGGCGGGAGGGCCTTCTTTCTGGGGCCAACGTCCTGACTTTC.

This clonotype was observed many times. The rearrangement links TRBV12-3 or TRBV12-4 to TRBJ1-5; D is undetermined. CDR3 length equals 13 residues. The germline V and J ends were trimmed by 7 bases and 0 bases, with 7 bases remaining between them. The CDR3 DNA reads TGTGCCAGCAACGCAGGTAGCAATCAGCCCCAGCATTTT. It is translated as CASNAGSNQPQHF.

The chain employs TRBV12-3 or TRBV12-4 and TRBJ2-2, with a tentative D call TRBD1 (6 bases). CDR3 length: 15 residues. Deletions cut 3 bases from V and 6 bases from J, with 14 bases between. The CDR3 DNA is TGTGCCAGCAGTTTCTCTGCAGGGGTGGCCGGGGAGCTGTTTTTT. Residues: CASSFSAGVAGELFF.

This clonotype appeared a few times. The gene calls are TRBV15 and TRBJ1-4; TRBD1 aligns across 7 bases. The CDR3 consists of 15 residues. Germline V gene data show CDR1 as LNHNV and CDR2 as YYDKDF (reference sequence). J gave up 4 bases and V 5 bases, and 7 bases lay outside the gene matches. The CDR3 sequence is CATSLGQLDNEKLFF. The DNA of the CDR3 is TGTGCCACCAGCTTGGGACAGCTCGATAATGAAAAACTGTTTTTT.

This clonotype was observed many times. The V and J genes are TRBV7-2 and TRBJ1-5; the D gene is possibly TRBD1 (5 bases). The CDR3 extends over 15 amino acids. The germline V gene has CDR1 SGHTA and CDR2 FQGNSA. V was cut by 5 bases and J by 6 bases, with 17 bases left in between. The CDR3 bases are TGTGCCAGCAGCACCAAGGCGGGACTGGGTCAGCCCCAGCATTTT. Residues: CASSTKAGLGQPQHF. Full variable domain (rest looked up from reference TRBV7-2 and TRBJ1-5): GAGVSQSPSNKVTEKGKDVELRCDPISGHTALYWYRQSLGQGLEFLIYFQGNSAPDKSGLPSDRFSAERTGGSVSTLTIQRTQQEDSAVYLCASSTKAGLGQPQHFGDGTRLSIL.

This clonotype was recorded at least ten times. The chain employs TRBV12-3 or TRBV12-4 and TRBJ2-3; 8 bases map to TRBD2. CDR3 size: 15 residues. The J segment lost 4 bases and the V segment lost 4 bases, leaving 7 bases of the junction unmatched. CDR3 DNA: TGTGCCAGCAGTTCCCCGGGAGGGGGTTCAGATACGCAGTATTTT. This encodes CASSSPGGGSDTQYF.

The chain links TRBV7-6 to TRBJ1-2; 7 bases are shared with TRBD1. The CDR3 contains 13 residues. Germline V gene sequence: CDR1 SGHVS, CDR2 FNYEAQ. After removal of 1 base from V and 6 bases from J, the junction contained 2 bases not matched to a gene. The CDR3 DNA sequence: TGTGCCAGCAGCTTAGGAGACAGGGATGGCTACACCTTC. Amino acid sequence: CASSLGDRDGYTF.

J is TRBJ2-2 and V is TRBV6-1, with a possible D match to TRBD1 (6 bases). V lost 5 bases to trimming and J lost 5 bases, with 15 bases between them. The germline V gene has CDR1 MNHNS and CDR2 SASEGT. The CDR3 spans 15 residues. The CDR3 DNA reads TGTGCCAGCAGTCTAGGGGGTCTCAGTACCGGGGAGCTGTTTTTT. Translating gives CASSLGGLSTGELFF.

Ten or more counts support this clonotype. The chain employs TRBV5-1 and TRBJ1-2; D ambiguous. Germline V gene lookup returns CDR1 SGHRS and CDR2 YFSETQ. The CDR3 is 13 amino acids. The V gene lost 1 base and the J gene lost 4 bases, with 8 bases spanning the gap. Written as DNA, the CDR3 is TGCGCCAGCAGCTTGAACAGCCTCTATGGCTACACCTTC. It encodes CASSLNSLYGYTF.

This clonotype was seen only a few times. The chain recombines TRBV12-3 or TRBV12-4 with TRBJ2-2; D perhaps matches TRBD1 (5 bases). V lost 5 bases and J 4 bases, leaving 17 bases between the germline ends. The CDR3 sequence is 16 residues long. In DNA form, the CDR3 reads TGTGCCAGCAGTGTGCAGGGTCTCCTCGGCACCGGGGAGCTGTTTTTT. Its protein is CASSVQGLLGTGELFF.

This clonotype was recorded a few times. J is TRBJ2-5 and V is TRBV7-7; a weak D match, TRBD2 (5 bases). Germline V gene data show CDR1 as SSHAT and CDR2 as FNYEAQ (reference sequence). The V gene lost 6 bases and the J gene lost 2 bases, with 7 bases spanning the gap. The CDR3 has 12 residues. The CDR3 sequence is CASSGLQETQYF. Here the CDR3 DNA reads TGTGCCAGCAGTGGACTGCAAGAGACCCAGTACTTC.

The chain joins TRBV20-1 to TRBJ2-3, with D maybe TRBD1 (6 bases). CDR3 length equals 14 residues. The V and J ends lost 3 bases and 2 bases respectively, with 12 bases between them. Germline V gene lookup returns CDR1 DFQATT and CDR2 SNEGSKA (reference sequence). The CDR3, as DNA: TGCAGTGCTAGCCCAGGGGTCCCCACAGATACGCAGTATTTT. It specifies CSASPGVPTDTQYF.

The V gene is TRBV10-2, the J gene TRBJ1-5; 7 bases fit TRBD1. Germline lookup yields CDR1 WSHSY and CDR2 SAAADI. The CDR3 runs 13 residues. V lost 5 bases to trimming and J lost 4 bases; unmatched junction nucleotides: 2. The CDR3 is CASSTQGNQPQHF. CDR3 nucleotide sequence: TGCGCCAGCAGTACACAGGGGAATCAGCCCCAGCATTTT.

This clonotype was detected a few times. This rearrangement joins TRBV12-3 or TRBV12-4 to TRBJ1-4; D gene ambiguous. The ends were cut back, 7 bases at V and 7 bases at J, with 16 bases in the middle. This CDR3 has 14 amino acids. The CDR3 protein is CASTAAAWGEKLFF. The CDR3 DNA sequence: TGTGCCAGCACTGCGGCCGCCTGGGGTGAAAAACTGTTTTTT.

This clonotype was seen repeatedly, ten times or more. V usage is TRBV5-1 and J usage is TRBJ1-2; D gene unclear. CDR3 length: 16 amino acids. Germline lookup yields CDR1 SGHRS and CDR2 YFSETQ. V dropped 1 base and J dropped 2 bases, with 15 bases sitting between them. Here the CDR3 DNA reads TGCGCCAGCAGCTTGTACGGCCCGCGAGGGAACTATGGCTACACCTTC. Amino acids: CASSLYGPRGNYGYTF. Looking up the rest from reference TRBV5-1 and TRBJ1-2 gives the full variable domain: KAGVTQTPRYLIKTRGQQVTLSCSPISGHRSVSWYQQTPGQGLQFLFEYFSETQRNKGNFPGRFSGRQFSNSRSEMNVSTLELGDSALYLCASSLYGPRGNYGYTFGSGTRLTVV.

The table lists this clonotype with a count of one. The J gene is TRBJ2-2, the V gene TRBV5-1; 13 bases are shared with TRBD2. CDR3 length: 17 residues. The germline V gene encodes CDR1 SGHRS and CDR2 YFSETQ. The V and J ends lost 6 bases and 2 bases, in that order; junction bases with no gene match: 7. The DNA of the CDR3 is TGCGCCAGCAATTCACTAGCGGGAGGGCCTAACACCGGGGAGCTGTTTTTT. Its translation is CASNSLAGGPNTGELFF.

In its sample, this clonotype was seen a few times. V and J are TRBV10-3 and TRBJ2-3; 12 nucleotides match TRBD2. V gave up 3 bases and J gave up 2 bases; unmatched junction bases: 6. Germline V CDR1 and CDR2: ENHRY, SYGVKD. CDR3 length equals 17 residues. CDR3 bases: TGTGCCATCAGTGACTCTACTAGCGGGAGGAACACAGATACGCAGTATTTT. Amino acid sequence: CAISDSTSGRNTDTQYF.

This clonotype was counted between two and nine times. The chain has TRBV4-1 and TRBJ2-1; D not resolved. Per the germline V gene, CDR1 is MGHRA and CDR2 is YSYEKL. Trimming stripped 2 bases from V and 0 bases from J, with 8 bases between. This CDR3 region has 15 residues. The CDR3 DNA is TGCGCCAGCAGCCAACGAACCCTCTCCTACAATGAGCAGTTCTTC. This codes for CASSQRTLSYNEQFF.